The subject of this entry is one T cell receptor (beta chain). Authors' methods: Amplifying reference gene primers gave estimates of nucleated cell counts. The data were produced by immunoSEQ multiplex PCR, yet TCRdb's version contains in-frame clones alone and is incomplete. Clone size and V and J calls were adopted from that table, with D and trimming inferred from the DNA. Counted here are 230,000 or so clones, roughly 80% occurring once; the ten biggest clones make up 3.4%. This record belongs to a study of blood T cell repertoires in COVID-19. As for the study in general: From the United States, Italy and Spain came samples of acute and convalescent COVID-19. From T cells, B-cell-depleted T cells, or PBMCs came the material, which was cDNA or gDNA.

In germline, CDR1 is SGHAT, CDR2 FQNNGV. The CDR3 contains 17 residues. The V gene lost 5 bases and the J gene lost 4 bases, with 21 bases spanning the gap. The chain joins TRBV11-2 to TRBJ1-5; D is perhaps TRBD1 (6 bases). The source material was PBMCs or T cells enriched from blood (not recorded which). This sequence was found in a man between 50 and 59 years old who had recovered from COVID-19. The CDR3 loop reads CASSPGRVITGNQPQHF. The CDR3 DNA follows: TGTGCCAGCAGCCCCGGACGAGTGATAACAGGGAATCAGCCCCAGCATTTT.